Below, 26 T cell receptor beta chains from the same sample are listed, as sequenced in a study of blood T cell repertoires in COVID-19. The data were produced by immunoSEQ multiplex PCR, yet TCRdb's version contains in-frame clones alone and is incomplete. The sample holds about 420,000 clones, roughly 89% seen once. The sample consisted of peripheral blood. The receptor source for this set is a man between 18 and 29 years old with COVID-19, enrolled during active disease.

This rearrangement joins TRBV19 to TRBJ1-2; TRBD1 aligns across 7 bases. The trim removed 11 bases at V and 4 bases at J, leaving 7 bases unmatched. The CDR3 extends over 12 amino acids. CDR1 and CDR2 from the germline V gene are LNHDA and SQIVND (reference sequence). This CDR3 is CASRDRVYGYTF. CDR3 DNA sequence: TGTGCCTCCAGGGACAGAGTCTATGGCTACACCTTC.

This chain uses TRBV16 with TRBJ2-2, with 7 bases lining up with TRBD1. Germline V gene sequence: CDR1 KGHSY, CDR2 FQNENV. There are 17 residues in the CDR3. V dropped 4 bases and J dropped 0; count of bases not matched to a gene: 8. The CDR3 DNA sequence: TGTGCCAGCAGCCGAACAGGGGCTACTTCGAACACCGGGGAGCTGTTTTTT. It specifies CASSRTGATSNTGELFF.

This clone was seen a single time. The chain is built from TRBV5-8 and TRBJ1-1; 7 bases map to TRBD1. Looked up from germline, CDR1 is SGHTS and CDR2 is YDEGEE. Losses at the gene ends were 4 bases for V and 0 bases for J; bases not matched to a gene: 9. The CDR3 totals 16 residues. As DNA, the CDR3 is TGTGCCAGCAGCCCCATTCAAGGGACAGTGAACACTGAAGCTTTCTTT. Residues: CASSPIQGTVNTEAFF.

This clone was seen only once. In nucleotides, the CDR3 is TGCAGCGTTGTTATGAAGACAGGGCCAGCTTTCTTT. Its translation is CSVVMKTGPAFF. This chain connects TRBV29-1 to TRBJ1-1; TRBD1 matches at 7 bases. V trimming: 4 bases; J trimming: 10 bases; junction bases outside the gene matches: 9. The CDR3 is 12 residues long. Germline-derived CDR1 and CDR2 are SQVTM and ANQGSEA.

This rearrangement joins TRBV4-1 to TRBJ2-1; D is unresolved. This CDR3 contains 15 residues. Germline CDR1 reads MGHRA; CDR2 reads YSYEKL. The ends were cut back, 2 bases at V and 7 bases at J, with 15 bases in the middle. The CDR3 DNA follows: TGCGCCAGCAGCCAAATCGGTCCCGTCGTTAATGAGCAGTTCTTC. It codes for CASSQIGPVVNEQFF.

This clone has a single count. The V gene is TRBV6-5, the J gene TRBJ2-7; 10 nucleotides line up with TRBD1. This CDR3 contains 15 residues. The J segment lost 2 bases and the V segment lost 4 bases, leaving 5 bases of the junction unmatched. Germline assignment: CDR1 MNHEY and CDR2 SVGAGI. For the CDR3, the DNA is TGTGCCAGCAGTTCTAAAGGGACAGGGGCCTACGAGCAGTACTTC. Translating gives CASSSKGTGAYEQYF.

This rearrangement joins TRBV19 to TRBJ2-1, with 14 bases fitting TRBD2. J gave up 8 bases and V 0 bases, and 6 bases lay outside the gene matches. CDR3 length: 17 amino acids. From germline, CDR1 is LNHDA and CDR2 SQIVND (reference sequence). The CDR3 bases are TGTGCCAGTAGTATAGACCCAGGACTAGCGGGAGGAGATGAGCAGTTCTTC. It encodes CASSIDPGLAGGDEQFF.

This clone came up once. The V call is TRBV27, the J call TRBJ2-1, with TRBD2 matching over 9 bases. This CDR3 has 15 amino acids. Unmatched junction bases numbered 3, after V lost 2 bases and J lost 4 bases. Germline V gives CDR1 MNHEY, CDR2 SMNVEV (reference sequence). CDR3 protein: CASSLAGGRYNEQFF. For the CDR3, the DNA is TGTGCCAGCAGTTTAGCGGGGGGGAGGTACAATGAGCAGTTCTTC.

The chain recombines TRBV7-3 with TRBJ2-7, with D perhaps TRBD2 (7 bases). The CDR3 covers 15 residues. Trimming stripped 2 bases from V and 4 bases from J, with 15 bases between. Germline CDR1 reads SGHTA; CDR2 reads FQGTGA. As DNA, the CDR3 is TGTGCCAGCAGCTTAGGGGGCGGGAGTAGTTACGAGCAGTACTTC. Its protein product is CASSLGGGSSYEQYF.

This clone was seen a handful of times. The DNA of the CDR3 is TGCGCCAGCAGCCAAGGAGACAGGGGACTCCAGCCCCAGCATTTT. Translating gives CASSQGDRGLQPQHF. V gene TRBV4-1 combines with J gene TRBJ1-5; 8 nucleotides line up with TRBD1. The CDR3 covers 15 residues. Germline trimming cut 1 base from V and 7 bases from J; bases unmatched to any gene: 6. The germline gives CDR1 MGHRA, CDR2 YSYEKL.

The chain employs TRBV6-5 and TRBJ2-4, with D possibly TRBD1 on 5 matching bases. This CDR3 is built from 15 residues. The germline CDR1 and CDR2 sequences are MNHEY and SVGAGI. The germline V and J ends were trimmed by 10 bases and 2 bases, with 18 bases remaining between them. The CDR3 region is CATTPAGNTKNIQYF. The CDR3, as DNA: TGTGCCACTACCCCAGCAGGGAACACCAAAAACATTCAGTACTTC.

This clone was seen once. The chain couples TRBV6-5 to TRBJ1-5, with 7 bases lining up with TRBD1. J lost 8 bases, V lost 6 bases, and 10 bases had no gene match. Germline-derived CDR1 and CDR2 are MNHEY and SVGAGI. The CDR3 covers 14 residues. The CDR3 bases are TGTGCCAGCAGGGGGGACAGCCCATCAGAGCCCCAGCATTTT. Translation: CASRGDSPSEPQHF.

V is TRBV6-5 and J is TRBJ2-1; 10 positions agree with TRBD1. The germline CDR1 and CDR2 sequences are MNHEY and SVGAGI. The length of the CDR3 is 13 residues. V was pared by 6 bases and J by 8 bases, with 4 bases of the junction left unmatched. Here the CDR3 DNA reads TGTGCCAGCAGCCCCGGGACAGGGGATGAGCAGTTCTTC. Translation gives CASSPGTGDEQFF.

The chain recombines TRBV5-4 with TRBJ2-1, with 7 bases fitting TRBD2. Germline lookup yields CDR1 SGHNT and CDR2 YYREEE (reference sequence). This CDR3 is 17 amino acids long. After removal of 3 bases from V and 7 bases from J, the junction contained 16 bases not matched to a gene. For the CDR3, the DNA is TGTGCCAGCAGCTCCCCCTCCCGGGTAGCGGGCCAAAATGAGCAGTTCTTC. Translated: CASSSPSRVAGQNEQFF.

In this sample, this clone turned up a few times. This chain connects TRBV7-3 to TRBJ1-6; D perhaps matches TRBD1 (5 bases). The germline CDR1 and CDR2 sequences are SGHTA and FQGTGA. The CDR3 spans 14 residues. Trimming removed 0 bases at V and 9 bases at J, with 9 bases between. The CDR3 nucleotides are TGTGCCAGCAGCTTAACAGGGGATGGTTCACCCCTCCACTTT. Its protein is CASSLTGDGSPLHF. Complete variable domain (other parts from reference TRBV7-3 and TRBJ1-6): GAGVSQTPSNKVTEKGKYVELRCDPISGHTALYWYRQSLGQGPEFLIYFQGTGAADDSGLPNDRFFAVRPEGSVSTLKIQRTERGDSAVYLCASSLTGDGSPLHFGNGTRLTVT.

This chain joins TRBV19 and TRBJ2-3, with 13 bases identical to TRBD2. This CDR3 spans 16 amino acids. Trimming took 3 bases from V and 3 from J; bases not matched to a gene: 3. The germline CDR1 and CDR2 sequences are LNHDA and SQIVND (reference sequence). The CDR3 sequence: CASSIMGLAGTDTQYF. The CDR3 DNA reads TGTGCCAGTAGTATTATGGGACTAGCGGGGACAGATACGCAGTATTTT.

CDR3 in amino acids: CASSEERAGVAGELFF. CDR3 DNA sequence: TGTGCCAGCAGTGAAGAGAGGGCTGGAGTCGCCGGGGAGCTGTTTTTT. The chain is built from TRBV2 and TRBJ2-2; D possibly corresponds to TRBD2 (5 bases). CDR3 length: 16 amino acids. The V end lost 1 base, the J end lost 6 bases, and 15 bases lay between the germline ends. Germline values: CDR1 SNHLY, CDR2 FYNNEI.

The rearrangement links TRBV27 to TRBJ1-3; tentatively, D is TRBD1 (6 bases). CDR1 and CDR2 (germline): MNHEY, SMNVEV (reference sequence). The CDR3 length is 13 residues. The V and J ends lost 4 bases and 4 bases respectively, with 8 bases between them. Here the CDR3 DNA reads TGTGCCAGCAGTTCCGGGACAGGAAACACCATATATTTT. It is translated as CASSSGTGNTIYF.

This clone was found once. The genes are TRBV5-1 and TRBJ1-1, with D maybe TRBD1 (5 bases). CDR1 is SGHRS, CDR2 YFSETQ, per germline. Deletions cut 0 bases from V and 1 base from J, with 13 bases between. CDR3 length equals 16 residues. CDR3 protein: CASSLGGAGGNTEAFF. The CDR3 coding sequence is TGCGCCAGCAGCTTGGGCGGCGCGGGGGGGAACACTGAAGCTTTCTTT.

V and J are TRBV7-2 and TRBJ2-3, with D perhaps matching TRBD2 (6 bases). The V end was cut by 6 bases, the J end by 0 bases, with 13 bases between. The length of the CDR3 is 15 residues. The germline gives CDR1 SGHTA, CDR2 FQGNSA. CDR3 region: CASRAWRGSTDTQYF. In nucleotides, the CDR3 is TGTGCCAGCAGAGCCTGGCGGGGAAGCACAGATACGCAGTATTTT.

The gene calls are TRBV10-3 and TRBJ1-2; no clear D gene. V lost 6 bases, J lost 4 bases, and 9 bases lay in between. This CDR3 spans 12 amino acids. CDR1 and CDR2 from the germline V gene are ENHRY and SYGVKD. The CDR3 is CAISTEIYGYTF. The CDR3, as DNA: TGTGCCATCAGCACCGAGATCTATGGCTACACCTTC.

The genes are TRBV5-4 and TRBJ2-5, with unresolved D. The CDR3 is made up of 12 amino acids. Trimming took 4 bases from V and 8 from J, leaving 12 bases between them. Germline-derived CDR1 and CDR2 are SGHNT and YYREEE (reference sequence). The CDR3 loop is CASSPGAGTQYF. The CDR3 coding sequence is TGTGCCAGCAGCCCTGGCGCAGGCACCCAGTACTTC.

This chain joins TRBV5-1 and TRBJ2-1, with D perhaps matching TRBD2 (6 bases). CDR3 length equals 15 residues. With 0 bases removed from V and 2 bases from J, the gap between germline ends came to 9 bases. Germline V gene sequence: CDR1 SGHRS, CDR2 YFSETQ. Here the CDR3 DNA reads TGCGCCAGCAGCTTGGAGCAGCGGGCCTACAATGAGCAGTTCTTC. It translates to CASSLEQRAYNEQFF. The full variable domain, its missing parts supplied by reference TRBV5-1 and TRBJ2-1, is KAGVTQTPRYLIKTRGQQVTLSCSPISGHRSVSWYQQTPGQGLQFLFEYFSETQRNKGNFPGRFSGRQFSNSRSEMNVSTLELGDSALYLCASSLEQRAYNEQFFGPGTRLTVL.

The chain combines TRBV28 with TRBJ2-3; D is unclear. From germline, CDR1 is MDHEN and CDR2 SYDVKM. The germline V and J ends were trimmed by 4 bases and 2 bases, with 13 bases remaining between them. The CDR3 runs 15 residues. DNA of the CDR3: TGTGCCAGCAGTTCGCCAAGGAGACCCACAGATACGCAGTATTTT. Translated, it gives CASSSPRRPTDTQYF.

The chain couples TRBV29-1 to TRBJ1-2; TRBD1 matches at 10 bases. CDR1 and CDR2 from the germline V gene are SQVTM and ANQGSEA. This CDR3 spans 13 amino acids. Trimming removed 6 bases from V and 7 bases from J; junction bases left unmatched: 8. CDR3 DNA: TGCAGCGTATTGACAGGGGGCCGAGTTGGCTACACCTTC. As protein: CSVLTGGRVGYTF.

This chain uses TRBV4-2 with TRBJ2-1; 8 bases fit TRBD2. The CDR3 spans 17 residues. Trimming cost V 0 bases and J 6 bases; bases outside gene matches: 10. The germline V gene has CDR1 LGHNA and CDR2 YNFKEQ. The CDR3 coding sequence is TGTGCCAGCAGCCAAGAAGGGGGTCCCGGGACTAGCAATGAGCAGTTCTTC. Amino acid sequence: CASSQEGGPGTSNEQFF.